This T cell receptor (beta chain) was found in a study of T cell changes during pregnancy in multiple sclerosis. Profiled with immunoSEQ multiplex PCR; TCRdb holds only in-frame clones, not every one. The sample holds around 51,000 clones, just over 90% seen once. Trimming at V came to 5 bases and at J to 0 bases, leaving 15 bases not matched to a gene. The V gene's germline CDR1 is SGHTA and CDR2 FQGNSA. The CDR3 totals 19 residues. The material was peripheral blood, obtained in the second trimester of pregnancy. The receptor was derived from a female donor with multiple sclerosis, enrolled in a pregnancy study. V usage is TRBV7-2 and J usage is TRBJ2-3; 9 nucleotides match TRBD2. The CDR3 nucleotides read TGTGCCAGCAGCCCGCGACCGGGCGGGAGGGTGCCCAGCACAGATACGCAGTATTTT. As protein: CASSPRPGGRVPSTDTQYF.